This T cell receptor (beta chain) stems from a study of T cells in Graves' hyperthyroidism and ophthalmopathy. Across the whole study: It was at initial diagnosis, before any treatment, that peripheral blood was collected.

Template material for amplifying TCR beta CDR3 regions consisted of RNA transcripts. With the HTBI primer set, the TCR CDR3 went through a first round of RT-PCR. Via MiXCR, TCRdb re-called the multiplex PCR reads, giving one row per CDR3 protein. Of approximately 590,000 distinct CDR3 sequences in the sample, 15% to 18% were seen once. This clonotype was recorded many times. The study defined stable Graves' hyperthyroidism as no ophthalmopathy progression within 18 months. Patients were aged 18 to 65, had disease duration under 2 months, and had newly diagnosed hyperthyroidism. Patients were excluded because of uncontrolled infection, other autoimmune disease, pregnancy or lactation. The V gene lost 5 bases and the J gene lost 2 bases, with 9 bases spanning the gap. The length of the CDR3 is 13 residues.

Sequenced material: blood. The gene calls are TRBV12-3 or TRBV12-4 and TRBJ1-1; D might be TRBD1 (5 bases). The clonotype originates from a woman aged 25 to 45 with Graves' hyperthyroidism. This CDR3 reads CASSPWGNTEAFF. The CDR3 region has the DNA TGTGCCAGCAGTCCTTGGGGCAACACTGAAGCTTTCTTT.